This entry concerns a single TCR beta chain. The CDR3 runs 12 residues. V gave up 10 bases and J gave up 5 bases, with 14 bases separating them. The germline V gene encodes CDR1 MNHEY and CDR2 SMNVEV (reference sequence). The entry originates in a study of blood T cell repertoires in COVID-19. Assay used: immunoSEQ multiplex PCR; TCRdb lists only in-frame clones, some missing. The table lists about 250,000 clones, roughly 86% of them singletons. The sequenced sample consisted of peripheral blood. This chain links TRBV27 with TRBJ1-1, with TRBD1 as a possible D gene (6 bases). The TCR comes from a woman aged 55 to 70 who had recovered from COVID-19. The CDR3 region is CATKTGMTEAFF. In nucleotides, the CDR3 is TGTGCCACCAAAACAGGGATGACTGAAGCTTTCTTT.